These 7 T cell receptor beta chains share one sample of origin, sequenced in a study of OX40 agonist ivuxolimab in advanced cancers. Measured with immunoSEQ multiplex PCR; TCRdb has only the in-frame clones, and not every one. The repertoire holds 40,000 to 55,000 clones, 86% seen once, with approximately 7% in the top ten. The material was CD4+ or CD8+ T cells sorted from blood, obtained in a trial of the OX40 agonist ivuxolimab. The source of these receptors is an adult with an advanced solid tumor such as melanoma, head and neck, liver or kidney cancer.

This clone was counted between two and nine times. V and J are TRBV4-2 and TRBJ2-5; D not resolved. The CDR3 loop spans 12 amino acids. Germline V gene sequence: CDR1 LGHNA, CDR2 YNFKEQ. V lost 4 bases and J 4 bases, leaving 7 bases between the germline ends. The CDR3 DNA reads TGTGCCAGCAGCCCTATTGGAGAGACCCAGTACTTC. Translation: CASSPIGETQYF.

CDR3 sequence reads: CASSPRVLYEQYF. The CDR3 region has the DNA TGTGCCAGCAGTCCCCGGGTTCTCTACGAGCAGTACTTC. The chain employs TRBV6-5 and TRBJ2-7; D call uncertain. This CDR3 is built from 13 residues. In germline, CDR1 is MNHEY, CDR2 SVGAGI. Trimming removed 5 bases at V and 3 bases at J, with 11 bases between.

In its sample, this clone was seen once. The rearrangement links TRBV2 to TRBJ2-7, with 8 positions matching TRBD1. Germline V gene data show CDR1 as SNHLY and CDR2 as FYNNEI. Unmatched junction bases numbered 8, after V lost 6 bases and J lost 1 base. The length of the CDR3 is 15 residues. The CDR3 spells CASREQGALSYEQYF. The DNA of the CDR3 is TGTGCCAGCAGAGAGCAGGGGGCTTTATCCTACGAGCAGTACTTC.

The chain is built from TRBV18 and TRBJ1-3; D unresolved. The germline V and J ends were trimmed by 10 bases and 0 bases, with 10 bases remaining between them. The CDR3 contains 13 residues. In germline, CDR1 is KGHSH, CDR2 LQKENI. CDR3 sequence: CATAEDSGNTIYF. CDR3 coding DNA: TGTGCCACCGCCGAAGACTCTGGAAACACCATATATTTT.

The chain employs TRBV19 and TRBJ1-1; 8 bases are shared with TRBD1. CDR1 is LNHDA and CDR2 is SQIVND in the germline V gene (reference sequence). This CDR3 comprises 16 residues. The ends lost 4 bases at V and 3 bases at J; junction bases unmatched: 10. The CDR3 loop reads CASSRTPDRADTEAFF. CDR3 DNA: TGTGCCAGTAGTAGAACCCCGGACAGGGCTGACACTGAAGCTTTCTTT.

On this clone itself: Mismatch with germline at one junction end may stem from a read error. This chain joins TRBV9 and TRBJ1-2, with 10 bases that match TRBD1. Germline values: CDR1 SGDLS, CDR2 YYNGEE. CDR3 length: 16 residues. The CDR3 protein is CASSLPMTGGNFGYTF. The CDR3 coding sequence is TGTGCCAGCAGCCTACCCATGACAGGGGGCAACTTTGGCTACACCTTC.

The chain uses TRBV19 and TRBJ2-3; 8 bases map to TRBD1. Germline values: CDR1 LNHDA, CDR2 SQIVND (reference sequence). The ends lost 9 bases at V and 5 bases at J; junction bases unmatched: 10. The CDR3 spans 14 residues. CDR3 sequence (DNA): TGTGCCAGCCGGGGCAGGGGGCAGGTAGATACGCAGTATTTT. Translation gives CASRGRGQVDTQYF. Full variable domain (remainder filled in from reference TRBV19 and TRBJ2-3): DGGITQSPKYLFRKEGQNVTLSCEQNLNHDAMYWYRQDPGQGLRLIYYSQIVNDFQKGDIAEGYSVSREKKESFPLTVTSAQKNPTAFYLCASRGRGQVDTQYFGPGTRLTVL.